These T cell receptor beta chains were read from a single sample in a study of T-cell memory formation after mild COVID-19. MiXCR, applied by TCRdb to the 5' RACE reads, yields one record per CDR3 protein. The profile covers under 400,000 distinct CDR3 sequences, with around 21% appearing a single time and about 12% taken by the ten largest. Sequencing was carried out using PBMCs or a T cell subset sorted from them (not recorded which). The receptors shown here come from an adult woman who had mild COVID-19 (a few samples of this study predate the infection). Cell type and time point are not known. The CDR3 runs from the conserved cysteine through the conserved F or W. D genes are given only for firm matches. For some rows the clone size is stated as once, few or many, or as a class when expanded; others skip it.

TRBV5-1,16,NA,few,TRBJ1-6,TGCGCCAGCAGGTTCACGGCGGCAGGAGAAAATTCACCCCTCCACTTT,CASRFTAAGENSPLHF
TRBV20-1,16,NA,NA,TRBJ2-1,TGCAGTGCTAGGGTTCAACAGGGCGGCTCCTACAATGAGCAGTTCTTC,CSARVQQGGSYNEQFF
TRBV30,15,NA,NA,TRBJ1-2,TGTGCCTGGAGTCCCCCCGGACTCCTTAAGGATGGCTACACCTTC,CAWSPPGLLKDGYTF
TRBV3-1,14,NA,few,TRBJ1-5,TGTGCCAGCAGCCAAGAGACTGGCAATCAGCCCCAGCATTTT,CASSQETGNQPQHF
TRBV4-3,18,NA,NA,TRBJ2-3,TGCGCCAGCAGCCAAGATCGACCGGACAGAAGCAAGACAGATACGCAGTATTTT,CASSQDRPDRSKTDTQYF
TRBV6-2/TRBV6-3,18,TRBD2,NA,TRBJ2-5,TGTGCCAGCAGTTACGGGGGTGGACTAGCGGGAGCCGGAGAGACCCAGTACTTC,CASSYGGGLAGAGETQYF
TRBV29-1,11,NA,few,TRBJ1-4,TGCAGCGTTAGCCAGGGGGAAAAACTGTTTTTT,CSVSQGEKLFF
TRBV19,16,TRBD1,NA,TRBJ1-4,TGTGCCAGTAGTATAGATCCGACAGGGTGGAGTGAAAAACTGTTTTTT,CASSIDPTGWSEKLFF
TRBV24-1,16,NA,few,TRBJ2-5,TGTGCCACCAGTGACACCGGGACATCCAAAGGGGAGACCCAGTACTTC,CATSDTGTSKGETQYF
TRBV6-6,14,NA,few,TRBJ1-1,TGTGCCAGCGCCCGGGGGCAGGGGAACACTGAAGCTTTCTTT,CASARGQGNTEAFF
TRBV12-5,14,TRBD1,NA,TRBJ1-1,TGTGCTAGTTGGACAGGACAGGGCCACACTGAAGCTTTCTTT,CASWTGQGHTEAFF
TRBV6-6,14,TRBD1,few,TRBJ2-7,TGTGCCAGCAGTTACGACAGGGTAACCTACGAGCAGTACTTC,CASSYDRVTYEQYF
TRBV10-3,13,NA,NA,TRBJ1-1,TGTGCCATCAGTGAGGATCCCGAGTCTGAAGCTTTCTTT,CAISEDPESEAFF
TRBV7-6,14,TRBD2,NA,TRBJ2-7,TGTGCCAGCAGCTTCTCTAGCGGGAACTACGAGCAGTACTTC,CASSFSSGNYEQYF
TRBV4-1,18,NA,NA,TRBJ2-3,TGCGCCAGCAGCCAAGATCTGGGGGGGCGAGCCTACACAGATACGCAGTATTTT,CASSQDLGGRAYTDTQYF
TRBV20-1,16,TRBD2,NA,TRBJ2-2,TGCAGTGCTAGAGCCTGGGACTATCCCAGGACCGGGGAGCTGTTTTTT,CSARAWDYPRTGELFF
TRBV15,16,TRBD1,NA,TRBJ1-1,TGTGCCACCAGCAGAATCCCGCAGGGGGCAGGCACTGAAGCTTTCTTT,CATSRIPQGAGTEAFF
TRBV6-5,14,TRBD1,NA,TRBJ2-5,TGTGCCAGCAGTTACTTTGGACAGGGCGAGACCCAGTACTTC,CASSYFGQGETQYF
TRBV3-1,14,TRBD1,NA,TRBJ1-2,TGTGCCAGCAGCCAATGGGACAGCCCCTATGGCTACACCTTC,CASSQWDSPYGYTF
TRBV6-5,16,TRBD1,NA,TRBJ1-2,TGTGCCAGCAGTTACACCGGGACAGGGAAGGGCTATGGCTACACCTTC,CASSYTGTGKGYGYTF
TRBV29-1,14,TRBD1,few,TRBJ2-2,TGCAGCGTTGACAGGCAGGGGGCCGGCGGGGAGCTGTTTTTT,CSVDRQGAGGELFF
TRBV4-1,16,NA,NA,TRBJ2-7,TGCGCCAGCAGCGTCGAGGCGGGGCACCTACCATTTGAGCAGTACTTC,CASSVEAGHLPFEQYF
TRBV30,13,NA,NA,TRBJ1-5,TGTGCCTGGAGTTCTGGAGGGGACCAGCCCCAGCATTTT,CAWSSGGDQPQHF
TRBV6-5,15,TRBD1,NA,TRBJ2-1,TGTGCCAGCAGACCCGGGACAGGGGCCTCGGATGAGCAGTTCTTC,CASRPGTGASDEQFF
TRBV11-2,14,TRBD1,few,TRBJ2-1,TGTGCCAGCAGCTTATGGGAAGGGGGCGATGAGCAGTTCTTC,CASSLWEGGDEQFF
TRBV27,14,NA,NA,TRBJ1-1,TGTGCCAGCAGTTTAATGGAAAATACAGCTGAAGCTTTCTTT,CASSLMENTAEAFF
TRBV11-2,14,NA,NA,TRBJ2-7,TGTGCCAGCAGCCGGGGATCGTCCTTCTACGAGCAGTACTTC,CASSRGSSFYEQYF
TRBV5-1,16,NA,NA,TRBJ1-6,TGCGCCAGCAGCATCACCAGCAGGCATGATAATTCACCCCTCCACTTT,CASSITSRHDNSPLHF
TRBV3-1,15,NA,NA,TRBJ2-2,TGTGCCAGCAGCCAAGATGGACTCACAACCGGGGAGCTGTTTTTT,CASSQDGLTTGELFF
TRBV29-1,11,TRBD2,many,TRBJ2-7,TGCAGCGTAGGACTAGAGTACGAGCAGTACTTC,CSVGLEYEQYF
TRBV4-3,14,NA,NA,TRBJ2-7,TGCGCCAGCAGCCAAGATACCGGACCCTACGAGCAGTACTTC,CASSQDTGPYEQYF
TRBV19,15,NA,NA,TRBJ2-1,TGTGCCAGTAGTATCGCCGGGACTTCCCACAATGAGCAGTTCTTC,CASSIAGTSHNEQFF
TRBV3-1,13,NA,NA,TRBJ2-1,TGTGCCAGCAGCCAGGCCCCCGGAAATGAGCAGTTCTTC,CASSQAPGNEQFF
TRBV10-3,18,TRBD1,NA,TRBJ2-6,TGTGCCATCATCGCAACCGGGACAGGGGGCTCTGGGGCCAACGTCCTGACTTTC,CAIIATGTGGSGANVLTF
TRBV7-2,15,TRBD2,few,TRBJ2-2,TGTGCCAGCAGCCCCCTAGCGGGGTACACCGGGGAGCTGTTTTTT,CASSPLAGYTGELFF
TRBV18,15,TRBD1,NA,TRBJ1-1,TGTGCCAGCTCACCATTTGGGACAGGGGTCACTGAAGCTTTCTTT,CASSPFGTGVTEAFF
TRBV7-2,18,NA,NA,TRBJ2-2,TGTGCCAGCAGCTTAGAGGGGGGAGGCGGGAGACACACCGGGGAGCTGTTTTTT,CASSLEGGGGRHTGELFF
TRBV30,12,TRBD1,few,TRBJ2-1,TGTGCCTGGAGTGGACTGGGACGGACAGGAATCTTC,CAWSGLGRTGIF
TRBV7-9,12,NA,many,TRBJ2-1,TGTGCCAGCAGCTTGGCCTACAATGAGCAGTTCTTC,CASSLAYNEQFF
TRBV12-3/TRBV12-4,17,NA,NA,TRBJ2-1,TGTGCCAGCAGTTCCCCTGGCGGGGCCACAATAGGGAATGAGCAGTTCTTC,CASSSPGGATIGNEQFF
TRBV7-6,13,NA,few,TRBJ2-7,TGTGCCAGCAGTTCGGACAACTCCTACGAGCAGTACTTC,CASSSDNSYEQYF
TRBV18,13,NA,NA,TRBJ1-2,TGTGCCAGCTCACGCGGAAACAGGGATGGCTACACCTTC,CASSRGNRDGYTF
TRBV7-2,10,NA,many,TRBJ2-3,TGTGCCAGCAGCTTGGGTACGCAGTATTTT,CASSLGTQYF
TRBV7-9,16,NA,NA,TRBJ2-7,TGTGCCAGCAGCCCCCCATCGACGACTAGCTCCTACGAGCAGTACTTC,CASSPPSTTSSYEQYF
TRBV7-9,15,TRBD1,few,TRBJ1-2,TGTGCCAGCAGCCAAGACAGGGGCTATTACTATGGCTACACCTTC,CASSQDRGYYYGYTF
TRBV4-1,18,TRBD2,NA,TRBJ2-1,TGCGCCAGCAACCCCGTAGTAGCGGGGGAGAGCTCCTACAATGAGCAGTTCTTC,CASNPVVAGESSYNEQFF